Listed here is a single TCR beta chain. After thawing and overnight rest, PBMC were stained with GMM-loaded CD1B tetramer, viability dye and anti-CD3 for sorting. The lipid loaded on the CD1B tetramers was C32 glucose monomycolate from Rhodococcus equi. This CDR3 has 14 residues. V was shortened by 3 bases and J by 3 bases, with 12 bases between the two germline ends. Germline CDR1 reads SGHNT; CDR2 reads YYREEE (reference sequence). The record originates from a study of T cells in tuberculosis. The protocol was immunoSEQ multiplex PCR, while the TCRdb copy is restricted to in-frame clones and leaves out a portion. The data contain roughly 92,000 clones, roughly 91% of them singletons.

The receptor was isolated from an adult woman with latent tuberculosis. The chain employs TRBV5-4 and TRBJ2-5; a possible D gene is TRBD1 (5 bases). The specimen sequenced was CD1b-GMM tetramer-negative cells sorted from PBMCs. The CDR3 DNA is TGTGCCAGCAGCTCGCAGGGTGGTGAAGAGACCCAGTACTTC. Encoded protein: CASSSQGGEETQYF.